Sequencing of this T cell receptor beta chain was carried out in a study of T cell repertoires in aging, cancer and after chemotherapy. The CDR3 is 16 residues long. Rearranged V-D-J TRB sequences were amplified with a mixed TRB-A/B primer pool. TCRdb re-analysed the multiplex PCR reads in MiXCR, keeping a single row per CDR3 protein. The table includes 1,300 to 1,500 distinct CDR3 sequences, 55% to 70% detected once. Amplification of TCR beta used genomic DNA extracted from peripheral blood. Details on this clonotype: One end of the junction does not line up with germline, which may come from a read error.

The chain is built from TRBV12-3 or TRBV12-4 and TRBJ2-1; unclear D gene. The source of this sequence is a human donor with a blood cancer. Sequenced input: blood. As DNA, the CDR3 is TGCGCCAGCAGCGCGCCTTCGGCAGCCTCCTACAATGAGCAGTTCTTC. Translation gives CASSAPSAASYNEQFF.